The 32 T cell receptor beta chains given below trace back to one sample, sequenced in a study of response to subunit inactivated influenza vaccine. Each CDR3 protein is one row after TCRdb ran MiXCR on the RT-PCR reads. The top ten clones hold about 10% of a sample with hundreds of thousands of distinct CDR3 sequences, 10% to 12% of them seen once. These data also formed part of another study, on T cells expressing NK-cell markers. That work contributes: Scientists made TCR beta cDNA using 5'RACE template switching with UMIs.

The sample in question was PBMCs from blood, obtained on the day of vaccination. The receptors here all came from a man aged 50-60 years who received an inactivated influenza vaccine.

This chain uses TRBV6-1 with TRBJ1-2; tentatively, D is TRBD1 (5 bases). V lost 6 bases, J lost 5 bases, and 16 bases lay in between. The V gene's germline CDR1 is MNHNS and CDR2 SASEGT. This CDR3 has 14 amino acids. CDR3: CASSPRTSRYGYTF. The CDR3 DNA reads as TGTGCCAGCAGCCCCCGGACATCTCGATATGGCTACACCTTC.

This clonotype showed up just a few times. The CDR3 protein is CASSELARVPYEQYF. In DNA, the CDR3 is TGTGCCAGCAGTGAACTGGCCAGGGTTCCCTACGAGCAGTACTTC. V and J are TRBV25-1 and TRBJ2-7; D is perhaps TRBD1 (5 bases). Trimming pared 2 bases from V and 2 bases from J, leaving 13 bases between. The germline CDR1 and CDR2 sequences are MGHDK and SYGVNS. CDR3 length: 15 residues.

The chain is built from TRBV7-3 and TRBJ1-1, with 8 positions matching TRBD1. CDR3 length equals 16 residues. Germline V gene data show CDR1 as SGHTA and CDR2 as FQGTGA. J gave up 4 bases and V 5 bases, and 12 bases lay outside the gene matches. Here the CDR3 reads CASSKKRTGRGTEAFF. The CDR3 DNA sequence: TGTGCCAGCAGCAAGAAGAGGACAGGGAGGGGCACTGAAGCTTTCTTT.

This clonotype was detected only a few times. J is TRBJ1-5 and V is TRBV12-3 or TRBV12-4; D might be TRBD1 (5 bases). Trimming pared 2 bases from V and 0 bases from J, leaving 20 bases between. The CDR3 has 19 amino acids. The CDR3 loop reads CASSLSPAFGTHSNQPQHF. CDR3 sequence (DNA): TGTGCCAGCAGTTTATCCCCAGCGTTTGGGACCCATAGCAATCAGCCCCAGCATTTT.

This clonotype has more than one count but fewer than ten. The V gene is TRBV20-1, the J gene TRBJ2-5; perhaps TRBD1 as D (5 bases). Germline CDR1 and CDR2: DFQATT and SNEGSKA (reference sequence). CDR3 length equals 12 residues. Trimming stripped 6 bases from V and 5 bases from J, with 13 bases between. This chain's CDR3 is CSAPIGVETQYF. CDR3 bases: TGCAGTGCCCCGATAGGGGTGGAGACCCAGTACTTC.

The V and J genes are TRBV2 and TRBJ2-1, with a weak D call TRBD2 (5 bases). Per the germline V gene, CDR1 is SNHLY and CDR2 is FYNNEI. The CDR3 length is 15 residues. V was pared by 2 bases and J by 4 bases, with 12 bases between. The CDR3 spells CASSEREGRYNEQFF. DNA for the CDR3: TGTGCCAGCAGTGAAAGAGAGGGTCGTTACAATGAGCAGTTCTTC.

The table lists this clonotype with a few counts. The chain is built from TRBV6-5 and TRBJ2-7; 8 bases align to TRBD1. The V gene end was trimmed by 1 base and the J gene end by 4 bases; junction bases not matched to a gene: 6. The CDR3 consists of 15 residues. Germline assignment: CDR1 MNHEY and CDR2 SVGAGI. CDR3 amino acids: CASSYLWQGAYEQYF. The CDR3 DNA follows: TGTGCCAGCAGTTACTTGTGGCAGGGGGCTTACGAGCAGTACTTC.

V usage is TRBV20-1 and J usage is TRBJ1-5; D remains unclear. Germline CDR1 is DFQATT and CDR2 is SNEGSKA (reference sequence). V gave up 8 bases and J gave up 0 bases, with 14 bases separating them. This CDR3 has 14 amino acids. This chain's CDR3 is CSTIDGLSNQPQHF. In DNA, the CDR3 is TGCAGTACCATCGACGGACTTAGCAATCAGCCCCAGCATTTT.

This clonotype has a handful of counts. This sequence joins TRBV2 and TRBJ2-1, with D perhaps matching TRBD2 (7 bases). CDR1 is SNHLY, CDR2 FYNNEI, per germline. The CDR3 is 14 residues long. V shed 4 bases and J shed 7 bases, with 14 bases lying between them. In nucleotides, the CDR3 is TGTGCCAGCAGTGTTGGGGGGGGCAGGAATGAGCAGTTCTTC. Translated: CASSVGGGRNEQFF.

CDR3 nucleotides: TGTGCCTGGAGTATTAACACTGAAGCTTTCTTT. It is translated as CAWSINTEAFF. V and J are TRBV30 and TRBJ1-1; D gene unclear. Germline V gives CDR1 GTSNPN, CDR2 SVGIG (reference sequence). The CDR3 covers 11 residues. The V gene lost 2 bases and the J gene lost 2 bases, with 3 bases spanning the gap.

V is TRBV28 and J is TRBJ2-7, with 8 bases that match TRBD1. Germline CDR1 reads MDHEN; CDR2 reads SYDVKM. V shed 6 bases and J 11 bases; nucleotides not matched to a gene: 9. The CDR3 runs 12 residues. The CDR3 sequence is CASSREGQEEYF. The DNA for the CDR3 is TGTGCCAGCAGCCGCGAGGGACAGGAGGAGTACTTC. Full variable domain (missing parts from reference TRBV28 and TRBJ2-7): DVKVTQSSRYLVKRTGEKVFLECVQDMDHENMFWYRQDPGLGLRLIYFSYDVKMKEKGDIPEGYSVSREKKERFSLILESASTNQTSMYLCASSREGQEEYFGPGTRLTVT.

This clonotype occurred many times. V and J are TRBV5-6 and TRBJ2-4; TRBD2 agrees at 8 bases. Germline V gene sequence: CDR1 SGHDT, CDR2 YYEEEE. This CDR3 has 14 residues. V lost 0 bases, J lost 5 bases, and 1 base stayed unmatched. CDR3: CASSLGSGENIQYF. The CDR3 DNA is TGTGCCAGCAGCTTGGGTAGCGGGGAAAACATTCAGTACTTC.

The rearrangement links TRBV5-1 to TRBJ2-2, with 11 bases matching TRBD2. CDR1 and CDR2 (germline): SGHRS, YFSETQ. This CDR3 comprises 16 residues. V was pared by 1 base and J by 6 bases, with 5 bases of the junction left unmatched. As DNA, the CDR3 is TGCGCCAGCAGCTTGTCCGGGACTAGCGGCTCCGGGGAGCTGTTTTTT. Residues: CASSLSGTSGSGELFF.

This clonotype has a count of ten or more. The CDR3 spells CASSQARTGSDEQYF. The CDR3 bases are TGTGCCAGCAGCCAAGCACGAACAGGGAGCGACGAGCAGTACTTC. The chain couples TRBV4-2 to TRBJ2-7, with D tentatively TRBD1 (6 bases). The CDR3 is 15 amino acids. CDR1 LGHNA and CDR2 YNFKEQ come from the germline V gene. The V end was cut by 1 base, the J end by 5 bases, with 15 bases between.

The genes are TRBV9 and TRBJ2-7; TRBD2 aligns across 9 bases. The CDR3 has 16 residues. V dropped 4 bases and J dropped 4; count of bases not matched to a gene: 12. CDR1 SGDLS and CDR2 YYNGEE come from the germline V gene. The CDR3 loop reads CASSHGGLAGVYEQYF. The CDR3 DNA reads as TGTGCCAGCAGCCACGGTGGATTAGCGGGAGTGTACGAGCAGTACTTC.

The chain combines TRBV6-1 with TRBJ1-2; TRBD1 aligns across 10 bases. Losses at the gene ends were 8 bases for V and 4 bases for J; bases not matched to a gene: 10. The CDR3 loop spans 15 amino acids. Per the germline V gene, CDR1 is MNHNS and CDR2 is SASEGT. The chain's CDR3 is CASDPGTGASYGYTF. CDR3 sequence (DNA): TGTGCCAGCGACCCCGGGACAGGGGCCTCCTATGGCTACACCTTC.

This clonotype has just a few counts. For the CDR3, the DNA is TGTGCCAGCAGTTTCTTGGACAGGGGCGATAATGAGCAGTTCTTC. It codes for CASSFLDRGDNEQFF. This sequence joins TRBV27 and TRBJ2-1; 9 positions match TRBD1. Losses at the gene ends were 3 bases for V and 7 bases for J; bases not matched to a gene: 7. CDR1 is MNHEY and CDR2 is SMNVEV in the germline V gene (reference sequence). The CDR3 sequence is 15 residues long.

This chain joins TRBV7-7 and TRBJ2-7; the match to TRBD2 covers 11 bases. V lost 2 bases and J lost 2; bases outside the gene matches: 11. There are 18 residues in the CDR3. Per germline, CDR1 SSHAT and CDR2 FNYEAQ (reference sequence). The CDR3 protein is CASSLTSGSNSSTYEQYF. The CDR3 DNA sequence: TGTGCCAGCAGCTTAACTAGCGGGAGTAATTCTTCGACCTACGAGCAGTACTTC. The full variable domain, its missing parts supplied by reference TRBV7-7 and TRBJ2-7, is GAGVSQSPRYKVTKRGQDVTLRCDPISSHATLYWYQQALGQGPEFLTYFNYEAQPDKSGLPSDRFSAERPEGSISTLTIQRTEQRDSAMYRCASSLTSGSNSSTYEQYFGPGTRLTVT.

This clonotype appeared a few times. The chain is built from TRBV29-1 and TRBJ2-3; 8 bases line up with TRBD1. Germline V gives CDR1 SQVTM, CDR2 ANQGSEA. V was pared by 6 bases and J by 1 base, with 6 bases of the junction left unmatched. This CDR3 contains 14 residues. The CDR3 DNA is TGCAGCGTGGATGGCAGGGGGCGCACAGATACGCAGTATTTT. Its protein product is CSVDGRGRTDTQYF.

Only a few counts were recorded for this clonotype. The chain couples TRBV6-1 to TRBJ2-7, with 9 bases lining up with TRBD2. The germline V gene has CDR1 MNHNS and CDR2 SASEGT. V lost 6 bases, J lost 5 bases, and 11 bases stayed unmatched. The CDR3 is 15 amino acids. CDR3 sequence: CASSFAGGPLHEQYF. CDR3 DNA sequence: TGTGCCAGCAGCTTTGCGGGAGGGCCTCTCCACGAGCAGTACTTC.

The chain employs TRBV5-1 and TRBJ1-1, with 11 positions matching TRBD1. The CDR3 is 15 amino acids. V lost 7 bases, J lost 5 bases, and 10 bases stayed unmatched. The germline V gene has CDR1 SGHRS and CDR2 YFSETQ. CDR3 protein: CASRDRGYGMTEAFF. DNA for the CDR3: TGCGCCAGCCGGGACAGGGGGTATGGAATGACTGAAGCTTTCTTT.

This clonotype turned up a few times. The CDR3 DNA reads TGTGCCAGCAGCCAAGCCCTATATCAGGAGACCCAGTACTTC. Its protein product is CASSQALYQETQYF. The chain links TRBV3-1 to TRBJ2-5; no firm D call. Between the trimmed V and J ends, which lost 1 base and 5 bases, there was a span of 11 bases. Germline loops: CDR1 LGHDT, CDR2 YNNKEL (reference sequence). The CDR3 is made up of 14 amino acids.

The chain uses TRBV7-2 and TRBJ1-2; no firm D call. Germline CDR1 is SGHTA and CDR2 is FQGNSA. The CDR3 has 13 amino acids. V lost 0 bases and J lost 14, with 16 bases in between. The CDR3 DNA is TGTGCCAGCAGCTTAGCGGGATCGAGAATGTTTACCTTC. Its protein product is CASSLAGSRMFTF.

This clonotype appeared a few times. J is TRBJ1-2 and V is TRBV5-1, with TRBD1 identical over 9 bases. CDR3 length: 14 amino acids. V trimming: 6 bases; J trimming: 7 bases; junction bases outside the gene matches: 10. The germline CDR1 and CDR2 sequences are SGHRS and YFSETQ. The CDR3 DNA follows: TGCGCCAGCACGGATGTTACAGGGGGCTCTGGCTACACCTTC. It encodes CASTDVTGGSGYTF.

The genes are TRBV7-2 and TRBJ1-1, with 9 nucleotides matching TRBD1. The CDR3 extends over 14 amino acids. J was trimmed by 4 bases and V by 5 bases; bases with no gene match: 5. Germline V CDR1 and CDR2: SGHTA, FQGNSA. CDR3 coding DNA: TGTGCCAGCAGCAAGGCGACAGGGGGCACTGAAGCTTTCTTT. Encoded protein: CASSKATGGTEAFF.

The chain combines TRBV6-2 or TRBV6-3 with TRBJ2-5; 12 bases are shared with TRBD2. Germline assignment: CDR1 MNHEY and CDR2 SVGEGT. The CDR3 length is 17 residues. J lost 5 bases, V lost 5 bases, and 12 bases had no gene match. The CDR3: CASSQTRLAGDRETQYF. As DNA, the CDR3 is TGTGCCAGCAGTCAAACGAGACTAGCGGGAGATAGGGAGACCCAGTACTTC.

This clonotype was detected ten times or more. The chain is built from TRBV7-6 and TRBJ2-7; 10 positions agree with TRBD1. Germline CDR1 SGHVS, CDR2 FNYEAQ. V trimming: 5 bases; J trimming: 3 bases; junction bases outside the gene matches: 10. CDR3 size: 16 residues. DNA for the CDR3: TGTGCCAGCAGCCAAACAAAAGGACAGGGGGACTACGAGCAGTACTTC. The encoded protein is CASSQTKGQGDYEQYF.

The chain links TRBV5-6 to TRBJ2-7; TRBD2 agrees at 9 bases. V shed 2 bases, J shed 0 bases, and the junction held 12 bases outside the gene matches. This CDR3 is built from 18 residues. The germline CDR1 and CDR2 sequences are SGHDT and YYEEEE. CDR3 DNA sequence: TGTGCCAGCAGCTTTGGGACTAGCTTTTCGAAGGGCTCCTACGAGCAGTACTTC. This gives the protein CASSFGTSFSKGSYEQYF.

This clonotype appeared a few times. The rearrangement links TRBV29-1 to TRBJ2-1; TRBD2 matches at 13 bases. Germline V gene data show CDR1 as SQVTM and CDR2 as ANQGSEA. Trimming removed 7 bases from V and 5 bases from J; junction bases left unmatched: 2. CDR3 length: 13 amino acids. The CDR3 spells CSEGLAGHNEQFF. The CDR3 nucleotides read TGCAGCGAGGGACTAGCGGGACACAATGAGCAGTTCTTC.

This chain joins TRBV20-1 and TRBJ1-2; unclear D gene. Trimming took 3 bases from V and 4 from J, leaving 12 bases between them. Germline V lookup: CDR1 DFQATT, CDR2 SNEGSKA (reference sequence). This CDR3 comprises 13 residues. As DNA, the CDR3 is TGCAGTGCTAGTGAACTCCTGTCCTATGGCTACACCTTC. This codes for CSASELLSYGYTF.

In its sample, this clonotype was seen many times. The J gene is TRBJ2-7, the V gene TRBV7-9; D remains unclear. The length of the CDR3 is 11 residues. In germline, CDR1 is SEHNR, CDR2 FQNEAQ (reference sequence). Trimming removed 4 bases at V and 3 bases at J, with 4 bases between. Here the CDR3 reads CASSSNYEQYF. CDR3 DNA sequence: TGTGCCAGCAGCTCGAACTACGAGCAGTACTTC.

The rearrangement links TRBV10-3 to TRBJ2-7; 10 bases fit TRBD1. This CDR3 has 14 amino acids. Germline loops: CDR1 ENHRY, CDR2 SYGVKD. V lost 6 bases and J lost 4; bases outside the gene matches: 6. The CDR3 nucleotides are TGTGCCATCAGCCCCGGGACAGGGGATTACGAGCAGTACTTC. This codes for CAISPGTGDYEQYF.